This TCR beta chain came from a study of shared clonotypes between healthy human individuals. V gave up 5 bases and J gave up 0 bases, with 17 bases separating them. CDR1 is MGHRA, CDR2 YSYEKL, per germline. The CDR3 covers 16 residues. In replicate PCRs of sorted subsets, about 200 ng DNA, about 29,000 T cell genomes, was used. Only in-frame clones appear in the TCRdb table, and some are missing; sequencing was by immunoSEQ multiplex PCR. The sample carries 2 million to 2.5 million clones, approximately 95% recorded once. The sequenced material came from naive CD4+ T cells sorted from blood. Subset described: CD45RA+ positively selected. The chain has TRBV4-1 and TRBJ2-7; no clear D. The clonotype comes from a man in his late teens or twenties in good health. CDR3 sequence (DNA): TGCGCCAGCAGCGAGATCAAGGTCCTGAGCTCCTACGAGCAGTACTTC. Translation gives CASSEIKVLSSYEQYF.